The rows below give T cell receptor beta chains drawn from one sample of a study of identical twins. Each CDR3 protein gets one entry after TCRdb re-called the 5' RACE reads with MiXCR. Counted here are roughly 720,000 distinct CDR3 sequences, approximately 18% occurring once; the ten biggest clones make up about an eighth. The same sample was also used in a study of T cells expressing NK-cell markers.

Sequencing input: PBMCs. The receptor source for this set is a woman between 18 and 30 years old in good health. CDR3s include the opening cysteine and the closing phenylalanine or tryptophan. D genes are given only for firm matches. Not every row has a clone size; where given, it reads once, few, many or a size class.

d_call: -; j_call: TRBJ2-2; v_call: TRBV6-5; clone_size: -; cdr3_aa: CASSPQPGELFF; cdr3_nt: TGTGCCAGCAGTCCCCAGCCCGGGGAGCTGTTTTTT
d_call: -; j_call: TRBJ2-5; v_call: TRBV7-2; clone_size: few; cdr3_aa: CASSLATGHIKETQYF; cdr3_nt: TGTGCCAGCAGCCTCGCTACGGGACACATTAAAGAGACCCAGTACTTC
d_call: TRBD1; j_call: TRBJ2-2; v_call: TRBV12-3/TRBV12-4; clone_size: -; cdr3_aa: CASTLSGGRRTGELFF; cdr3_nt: TGTGCCAGCACCCTGTCAGGGGGCCGTAGGACCGGGGAGCTGTTTTTT
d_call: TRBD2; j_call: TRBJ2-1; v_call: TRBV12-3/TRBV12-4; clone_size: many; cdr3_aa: CASSSRVAGVNEQFF; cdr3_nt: TGTGCCAGCAGTTCAAGGGTAGCGGGAGTTAATGAGCAGTTCTTC
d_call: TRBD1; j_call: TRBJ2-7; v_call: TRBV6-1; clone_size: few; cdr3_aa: CASSARDRGGYEQYF; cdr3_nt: TGTGCCAGCAGTGCCAGGGACAGGGGGGGCTACGAGCAGTACTTC
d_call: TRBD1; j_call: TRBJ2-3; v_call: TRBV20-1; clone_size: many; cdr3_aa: CSASEPGTGGGTQYF; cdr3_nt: TGCAGTGCTTCAGAACCCGGGACAGGGGGCGGTACGCAGTATTTT
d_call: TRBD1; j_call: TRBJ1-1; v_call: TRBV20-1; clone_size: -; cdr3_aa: CSAGTENTEAFF; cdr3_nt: TGCAGTGCCGGGACAGAGAACACTGAAGCTTTCTTT
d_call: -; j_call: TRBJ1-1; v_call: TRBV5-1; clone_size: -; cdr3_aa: CASSLNGDTEAFF; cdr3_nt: TGCGCCAGCAGCTTGAACGGGGACACTGAAGCTTTCTTT
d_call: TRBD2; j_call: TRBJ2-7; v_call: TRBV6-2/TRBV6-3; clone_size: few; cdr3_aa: CASRNGASGSFGEQYF; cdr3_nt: TGTGCCAGCAGGAATGGGGCTAGCGGGAGCTTCGGCGAGCAGTACTTC
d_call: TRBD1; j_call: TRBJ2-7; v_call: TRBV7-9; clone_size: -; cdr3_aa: CASSGGDRAVYEQYF; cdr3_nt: TGTGCCAGCAGTGGGGGGGACAGGGCGGTGTACGAGCAGTACTTC
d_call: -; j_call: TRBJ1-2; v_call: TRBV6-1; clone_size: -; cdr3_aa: CASKFHNANTF; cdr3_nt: TGTGCCAGCAAGTTCCACAACGCTAACACCTTC
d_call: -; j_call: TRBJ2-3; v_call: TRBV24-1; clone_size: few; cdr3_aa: CATSDSRGSADTQYF; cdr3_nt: TGTGCCACCAGTGATTCTCGAGGTTCGGCAGATACGCAGTATTTT
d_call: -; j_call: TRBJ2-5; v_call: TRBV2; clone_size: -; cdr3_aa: CASSFEEETQYF; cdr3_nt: TGTGCCAGCAGTTTCGAGGAAGAGACCCAGTACTTC
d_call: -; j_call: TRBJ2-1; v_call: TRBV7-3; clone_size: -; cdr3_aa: CASSPEGVSYNEQFF; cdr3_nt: TGTGCCAGCAGTCCCGAGGGGGTTTCCTACAATGAGCAGTTCTTC
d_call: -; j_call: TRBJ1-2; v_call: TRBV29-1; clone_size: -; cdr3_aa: CSFDIGTSGYTF; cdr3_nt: TGCAGCTTTGACATTGGGACAAGCGGCTACACCTTC
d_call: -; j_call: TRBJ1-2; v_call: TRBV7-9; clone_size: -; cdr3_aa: CATTAPGGYTF; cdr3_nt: TGTGCCACCACCGCCCCCGGTGGCTACACCTTC
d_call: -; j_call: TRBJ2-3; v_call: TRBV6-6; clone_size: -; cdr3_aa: CASSKEVTDTQYF; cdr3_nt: TGTGCCAGCAGCAAGGAAGTCACAGATACGCAGTATTTT
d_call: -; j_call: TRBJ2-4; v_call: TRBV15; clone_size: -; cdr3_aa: CATSRAPQADIQYF; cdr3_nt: TGTGCCACCAGCAGAGCACCGCAGGCGGACATTCAGTACTTC
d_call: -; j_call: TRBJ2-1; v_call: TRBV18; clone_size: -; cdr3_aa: CASSPPMDEQFF; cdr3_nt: TGTGCCAGCTCACCACCGATGGATGAGCAGTTCTTC
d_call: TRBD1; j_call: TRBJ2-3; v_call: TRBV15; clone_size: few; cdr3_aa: CATSRQGGTDTQYF; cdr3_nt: TGTGCCACCAGCAGACAGGGGGGCACAGATACGCAGTATTTT
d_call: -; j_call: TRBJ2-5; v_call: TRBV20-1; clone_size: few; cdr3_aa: CSAAGVGPLGGQRETQYF; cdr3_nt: TGCAGTGCAGCCGGGGTTGGCCCCCTCGGGGGCCAAAGGGAGACCCAGTACTTC
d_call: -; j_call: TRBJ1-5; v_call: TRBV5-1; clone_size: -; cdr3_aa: CASSLESRESEPQHF; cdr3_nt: TGCGCCAGCAGCTTGGAATCTAGGGAGAGCGAGCCCCAGCATTTT
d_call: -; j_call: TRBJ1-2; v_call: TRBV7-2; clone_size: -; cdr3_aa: CASSLSNVYGYTF; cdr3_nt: TGTGCCAGCAGCTTATCGAACGTCTATGGCTACACCTTC
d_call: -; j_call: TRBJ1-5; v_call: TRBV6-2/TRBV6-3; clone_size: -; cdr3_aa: CASSYPRAKGQPQHF; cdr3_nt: TGTGCCAGCAGTTACCCCAGGGCGAAGGGTCAGCCCCAGCATTTT
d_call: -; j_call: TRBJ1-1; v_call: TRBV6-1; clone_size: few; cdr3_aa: CASTGTNPGEAFF; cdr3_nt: TGTGCCAGCACGGGCACCAACCCTGGTGAAGCTTTCTTT
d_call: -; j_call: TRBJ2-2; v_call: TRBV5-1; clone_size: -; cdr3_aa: CASRRDSLNTGELFF; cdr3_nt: TGCGCCAGCAGACGGGACTCCCTAAACACCGGGGAGCTGTTTTTT
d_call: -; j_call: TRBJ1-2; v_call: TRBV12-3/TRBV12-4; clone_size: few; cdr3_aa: CASRIRERGYGYTF; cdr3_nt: TGTGCCAGCAGGATCAGGGAGCGGGGCTATGGCTACACCTTC
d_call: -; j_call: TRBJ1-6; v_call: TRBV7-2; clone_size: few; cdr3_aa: CASSLFRSPLHF; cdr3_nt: TGTGCCAGCAGCTTATTCAGGTCACCCCTCCACTTT
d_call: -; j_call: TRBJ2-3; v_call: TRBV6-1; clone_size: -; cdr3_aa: CASSGPRDGSTDTQYF; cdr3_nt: TGTGCCAGCAGTGGGCCTCGGGACGGAAGCACAGATACGCAGTATTTT
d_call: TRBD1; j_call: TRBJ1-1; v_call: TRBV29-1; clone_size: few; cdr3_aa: CSVRQGENTEAFF; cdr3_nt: TGCAGCGTCAGACAGGGGGAGAACACTGAAGCTTTCTTT
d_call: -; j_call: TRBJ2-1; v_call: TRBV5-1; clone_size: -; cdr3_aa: CASSLAGRSSYNEQFF; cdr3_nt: TGCGCCAGCAGCTTGGCCGGGCGGAGCTCCTACAATGAGCAGTTCTTC
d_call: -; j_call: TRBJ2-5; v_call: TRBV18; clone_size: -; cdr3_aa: CASSHPRGRGETQYF; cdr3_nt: TGTGCCAGCTCGCACCCTCGAGGGCGCGGGGAGACCCAGTACTTC
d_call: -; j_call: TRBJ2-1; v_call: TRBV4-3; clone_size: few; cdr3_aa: CASSQAPFEEGQFF; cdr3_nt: TGCGCCAGCAGCCAGGCCCCCTTCGAGGAAGGGCAGTTCTTC
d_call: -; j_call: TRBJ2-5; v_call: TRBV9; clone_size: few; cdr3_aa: CASSPRDFPQETQYF; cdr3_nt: TGTGCCAGCAGCCCTCGGGACTTTCCTCAAGAGACCCAGTACTTC
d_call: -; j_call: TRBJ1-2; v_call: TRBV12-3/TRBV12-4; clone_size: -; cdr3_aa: CASSLNGGYTF; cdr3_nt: TGTGCCAGCAGTTTAAATGGTGGCTACACCTTC
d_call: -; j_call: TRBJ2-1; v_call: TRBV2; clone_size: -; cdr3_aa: CASSDEFVSYNEQFF; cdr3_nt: TGTGCCAGCAGTGATGAGTTTGTCTCCTACAATGAGCAGTTCTTC
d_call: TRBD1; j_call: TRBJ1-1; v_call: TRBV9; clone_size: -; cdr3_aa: CASSADREQRTEAFF; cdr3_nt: TGTGCCAGCAGCGCAGACAGGGAGCAAAGGACTGAAGCTTTCTTT
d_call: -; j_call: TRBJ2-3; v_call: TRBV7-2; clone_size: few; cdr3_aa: CASSPRITDTQYF; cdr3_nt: TGTGCCAGCAGCCCTAGGATCACAGATACGCAGTATTTT
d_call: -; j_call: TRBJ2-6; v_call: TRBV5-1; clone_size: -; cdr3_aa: CASSLTGPSGANVLTF; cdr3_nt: TGCGCCAGCAGCTTGACGGGACCCTCTGGGGCCAACGTCCTGACTTTC
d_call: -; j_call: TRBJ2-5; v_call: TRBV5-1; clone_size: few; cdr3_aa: CASSFFSRNQETQYF; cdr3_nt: TGCGCCAGCAGCTTCTTTAGTAGGAACCAAGAGACCCAGTACTTC
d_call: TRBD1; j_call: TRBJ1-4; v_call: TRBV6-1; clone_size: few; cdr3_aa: CASRRTGIPEKLFF; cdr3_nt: TGTGCCAGCAGGCGGACAGGGATTCCTGAAAAACTGTTTTTT
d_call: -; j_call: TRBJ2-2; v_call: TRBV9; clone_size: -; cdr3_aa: CASSLGTPPGELFF; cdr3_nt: TGTGCCAGCAGCCTGGGGACACCTCCCGGGGAGCTGTTTTTT